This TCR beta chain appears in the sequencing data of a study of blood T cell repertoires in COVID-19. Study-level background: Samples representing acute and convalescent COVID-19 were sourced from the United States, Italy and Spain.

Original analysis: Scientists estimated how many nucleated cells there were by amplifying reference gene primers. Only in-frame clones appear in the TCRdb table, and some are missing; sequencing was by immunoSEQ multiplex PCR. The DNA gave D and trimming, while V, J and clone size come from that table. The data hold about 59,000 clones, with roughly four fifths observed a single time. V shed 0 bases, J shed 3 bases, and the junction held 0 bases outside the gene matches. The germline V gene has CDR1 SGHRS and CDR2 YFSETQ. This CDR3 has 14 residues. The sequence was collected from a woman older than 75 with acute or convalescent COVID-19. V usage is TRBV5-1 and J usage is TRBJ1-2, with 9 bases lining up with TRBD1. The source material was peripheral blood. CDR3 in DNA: TGCGCCAGCAGCTTGGACAGGGGGCACTATGGCTACACCTTC. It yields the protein CASSLDRGHYGYTF. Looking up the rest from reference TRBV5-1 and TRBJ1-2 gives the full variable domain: KAGVTQTPRYLIKTRGQQVTLSCSPISGHRSVSWYQQTPGQGLQFLFEYFSETQRNKGNFPGRFSGRQFSNSRSEMNVSTLELGDSALYLCASSLDRGHYGYTFGSGTRLTVV.